What follows describes a single T cell receptor beta chain. Its target is unknown. Per germline, CDR1 SGHNT and CDR2 YYREEE (reference sequence). Trimming left V 2 bases short and J 2 bases short, with 7 bases between. The length of the CDR3 is 13 residues. Assay: immunoSEQ multiplex PCR; the TCRdb copy retains only in-frame clones and omits some. The sample contains tens of thousands of clones, around 70% of which appear only once. This sample is drawn from a study of vaccination effects on CD4 cells after COVID-19. Peptide-pool stimulation followed by sequencing identified expanded antigen-specific CD4+ clonotypes in the ViraFEST assay. The authors isolated CD4+ T cells after less than eleven days of culture. Either the mRNA-1273 or the BNT162b2 vaccine was given to participants as two doses. Approximately 2.1 million PBMC were placed in each well, which was supplemented with roughly 10 IU/ml IL-2 and around 9.4 ug/ml peptides.

The chain joins TRBV5-4 to TRBJ2-5, with D maybe TRBD1 (5 bases). The sequence was obtained from a human donor who received a COVID-19 vaccine. The sequencing used CD4+ T cells from PBMCs cultured with HCoV-229E spike peptides, collected after COVID-19 vaccination. Written as DNA, the CDR3 is TGTGCCAGCAGCTTACCAGGGCAAGAGACCCAGTACTTC. Its translation: CASSLPGQETQYF.